This T cell receptor beta chain was sequenced for a study of blood T cell repertoires in COVID-19 (dated by TCRdb to 2020 to 2022). Study-wide context: Recovered participants in ImmuneRACE Cohort 3 were defined by two consecutive negative NP/OP PCR tests, clearance by a healthcare professional, or resolution of symptoms. The collaborator samples originated in the United States, Italy and Spain and spanned the acute and convalescent phases of COVID-19. The prospective study material was composed of cDNA or gDNA derived from T cells, B-cell-depleted T cells, or PBMCs. Subjects who had been exposed to COVID-19, were actively infected with it, or had recovered from it provided the deeply sampled blood TCRbeta repertoires that made up the dataset. The repertoires were released in a freely available public database meant as a resource for research on the immune response to SARS-CoV-2. The samples were drawn from two sources: the first 160 participants of the ongoing ImmuneRACE study, and 1,000 to 1,500 subjects contributed by 6 global collaborators. Nearly every sample came with metadata listing a de-identified subject ID, COVID-19 status, age in years and sex. Where HLA class I and class II types were available, the types were taken from metadata supplied by the sample provider, not from assay-based typing. Study-wide findings and limitations: Clinical and demographic metadata were provided uncurated, with the amount varying by source and participant.

The immunoSEQ Assay, a bias-controlled multiplex PCR, was used to amplify TCRbeta CDR3 regions from genomic DNA. As for the original processing: Within the assay, amplification of reference gene primers was used to estimate how many nucleated cells each sample contained. To quantify the absolute abundance of each unique TCRbeta CDR3 rearrangement, sequence reads were collapsed and filtered. For each sample, productive Simpson clonality was calculated as the square root of Simpson's diversity index over productive rearrangements. Not all clones reach the TCRdb copy of this immuneACCESS table, which keeps in-frame sequences only. Checked studies attribute under half of the gap to unresolved V genes and leave the rest unexplained. The V and J calls and clone size were taken over from that table, and D and trimming were inferred from the DNA. This sample lists about 150,000 clones; 79% were detected once. The top ten hold around 17% of the sample.

About this clone: What this receptor recognizes is not known. Within one base of it there is no much larger clone, and no base qualities were kept.

Counted from cysteine to phenylalanine, this CDR3 has 17 amino acids. The read is trimmed to its CDR3 DNA, 51 bases read in frame from base 1. The germline V gene gives CDR1 as SGDLS and CDR2 as YYNGEE. Trimming removed 0 bases from V and 1 base from J; the gene matches leave 9 bases unexplained. Enrolling through a virtual design, the prospective study's participants ranged in age from roughly 18 to 95 years and lived across about two dozen United States geographic areas. Cohort assignment in the prospective study relied on participant-reported clinical history from a screening survey and a study questionnaire. In the prospective study, mobile phlebotomists collected whole blood, serum and a nasopharyngeal or oropharyngeal swab from each participant. Prospective study participants could optionally give additional blood draws and questionnaires over an approximately 2-month period. Before DNA extraction, prospective study blood samples were shipped either frozen or at room temperature.

Source material: PBMCs or T cells enriched from blood (not recorded which). The rearranged segments are TRBV9 and TRBJ2-7, with 8 bases in between that match TRBD2. This TCR was sampled from a woman aged 70 to 79 in a cohort exposed to, infected with or recovered from COVID-19 (not recorded which). The CDR3 amino acid sequence is: CASSVGLAGSGSYEQYF. DNA sequence: TGTGCCAGCAGCGTAGGGCTAGCGGGCTCAGGGTCCTACGAGCAGTACTTC.